This is a list of T cell receptor beta chains from one sample in a study of T cell repertoires in cytomegalovirus infection. No antigen has been identified for these receptors. TCRdb analysed the reads with MiXCR anew, one entry per CDR3 protein. The data show hundreds of thousands of distinct CDR3 sequences, around a third seen once. The sample was cultured PBMCs, taken from culture after CMV antigen stimulation. These receptors originate from a human donor in good health (CMV status not recorded). Some clones in this sample may be carry-over from other donors' samples. CDR3s include the opening cysteine and the closing phenylalanine or tryptophan. Each record gives: J gene, clone size, D gene, V gene, CDR3 DNA, CDR3 protein. A D gene is named only where the DNA matches it firmly. The size of a clone is reported for some rows only, either as once, few or many, or as a class for expanded clones.

TRBJ1-2,NA,NA,TRBV3-1,TGTGCCAGCAGCCAAGAGTGGGAGGGTAGCGGCTACACCTTC,CASSQEWEGSGYTF
TRBJ2-2,NA,NA,TRBV7-2,TGTGCCAGCAGCTTAGTTTGGACTAGGGGGCCCGGGGAGCTGTTTTTT,CASSLVWTRGPGELFF
TRBJ1-2,many,NA,TRBV6-1,TGTGCCAGCAGTGAGAACCAAGCTAACTATGGCTACACCTTC,CASSENQANYGYTF
TRBJ2-5,NA,TRBD2,TRBV19,TGTGCCAGTAGGCGACTAGCGGGAGAAGAGACCCAGTACTTC,CASRRLAGEETQYF
TRBJ2-7,few,NA,TRBV6-2/TRBV6-3,TGTGCCAGCAGTTACTCGATCGGGGACTACGAGCAGTACTTC,CASSYSIGDYEQYF
TRBJ2-1,NA,NA,TRBV6-6,TGTGCCAGCAGGGAAGTATTAAACAATGAGCAGTTCTTC,CASREVLNNEQFF
TRBJ2-5,once,NA,TRBV19,TGTGCCAGTAGTGAGCAGGGAGGTATGGAGATCCAGTACTTC,CASSEQGGMEIQYF
TRBJ2-1,few,NA,TRBV7-2,TGTGCCAGCAGCTTATATCTGGCGGACTCCTACAATGAGCAGTTCTTC,CASSLYLADSYNEQFF
TRBJ2-7,few,TRBD1,TRBV12-3/TRBV12-4,TGTGCCAGCAGTCTCCGGGACAGGTCCTACGAGCAGTACTTC,CASSLRDRSYEQYF
TRBJ1-2,NA,NA,TRBV7-2,TGTGCCAGCAGCTCCTGGACAGAAGACGTCTATGGCTACACCTTC,CASSSWTEDVYGYTF
TRBJ2-7,NA,TRBD1,TRBV12-3/TRBV12-4,TGTGCCACCCTTTCGGGACAGGGGTCCTACGAGCAGTACTTC,CATLSGQGSYEQYF
TRBJ2-7,once,NA,TRBV7-6,TGTGCCAGCAGCGAAGGAGGGGGCTGGACCTACGAGCAGTACTTC,CASSEGGGWTYEQYF
TRBJ2-7,few,NA,TRBV7-9,TGTGCCAGCAGTACCGGGACAAAGCTGCCGCAGTACTTC,CASSTGTKLPQYF
TRBJ2-3,many,NA,TRBV7-2,TGTGCCAGCAGCTTAGTCGCGGCCCTCACAGATACGCAGTATTTT,CASSLVAALTDTQYF
TRBJ2-7,few,NA,TRBV7-9,TGTGCCAGCAGCTTAGCTGTGTTTCGGGAGCAGTACTTC,CASSLAVFREQYF
TRBJ2-2,NA,NA,TRBV6-1,TGTGCCAGCAATGATGGAGGACAGCCTTCGACCGGGGAGCTGTTTTTT,CASNDGGQPSTGELFF
TRBJ2-5,NA,NA,TRBV7-2,TGTGCCAGCAGCTTAGGGTGGGGTGACCCCGAGACCCAGTACTTC,CASSLGWGDPETQYF
TRBJ2-3,NA,TRBD1,TRBV19,TGTGCCAGTAGTACCCCGGGACAGGGGGTTAGTACGCAGTATTTT,CASSTPGQGVSTQYF
TRBJ2-4,many,NA,TRBV29-1,TGCAGCGTTGAAGACTTAGGGACTTCCTTAAACATTCAGTACTTC,CSVEDLGTSLNIQYF
TRBJ1-5,NA,NA,TRBV7-2,TGTGCCAGCAGCTTATACACAGGAGAGGAACAGCCCCAGCATTTT,CASSLYTGEEQPQHF
TRBJ2-2,NA,NA,TRBV19,TGTGCCAGTAGAGGGACAACGGGGGGTTCCGGGGAGCTGTTTTTT,CASRGTTGGSGELFF
TRBJ2-3,NA,NA,TRBV5-4,TGTGCCAGCAGCTTGGCCACAGGGTTAGGGTCAGATACGCAGTATTTT,CASSLATGLGSDTQYF
TRBJ2-2,NA,NA,TRBV6-2/TRBV6-3,TGTGCCAGCCGTTGGCTACCGAACACCGGGGAGCTGTTTTTT,CASRWLPNTGELFF
TRBJ2-7,once,TRBD2,TRBV11-3,TGTGCCAGCAGTTCACCCACTAGCGGGAGAGGCGAGCAGTACTTC,CASSSPTSGRGEQYF
TRBJ2-1,NA,NA,TRBV6-2/TRBV6-3,TGTGCCAGCAACCCGCAGGGGGGGTCCTACAATGAGCAGTTCTTC,CASNPQGGSYNEQFF
TRBJ2-1,NA,NA,TRBV7-9,TGTGCCAGCAGCTCAGGTTCCGGGAGCAGATACAATGAGCAGTTCTTC,CASSSGSGSRYNEQFF
TRBJ2-7,NA,NA,TRBV20-1,TGCAGTGCCAGGGGGGCAGGCAACGTCTACGAGCAGTACTTC,CSARGAGNVYEQYF
TRBJ2-3,few,TRBD2,TRBV6-2/TRBV6-3,TGTGCCAGCGACAGCGGGAGTATGACAGATACGCAGTATTTT,CASDSGSMTDTQYF
TRBJ1-1,NA,TRBD1,TRBV2,TGTGCCAGCGATATCTGGGGGACAGACACTGAAGCTTTCTTT,CASDIWGTDTEAFF
TRBJ1-6,NA,NA,TRBV28,TGTGCCAGCAGTTTTATGGGGTTCGGGGATAATTCACCCCTCCACTTT,CASSFMGFGDNSPLHF
TRBJ2-1,NA,NA,TRBV6-2/TRBV6-3,TGTGCCAGCAGTTACTCAAGCGGTGGCAATGAGCAGTTCTTC,CASSYSSGGNEQFF
TRBJ1-2,few,TRBD1,TRBV12-3/TRBV12-4,TGTGCCAGCAGGCAAACAGGGGCTAACTATGGCTACACCTTC,CASRQTGANYGYTF
TRBJ2-1,NA,NA,TRBV4-1,TGCGCCAGCAGCCTCCGGCGGGAACACAATGAGCAGTTCTTC,CASSLRREHNEQFF
TRBJ2-1,NA,NA,TRBV6-2/TRBV6-3,TGTGCCAGCAGTTACTCCATGGGAGGCGGGTTGGATGAGCAGTTCTTC,CASSYSMGGGLDEQFF
TRBJ2-7,NA,NA,TRBV27,TGTGCCAGCAGTTCCCCCCCCCGACTGGGGAACGAGCAGTACTTC,CASSSPPRLGNEQYF
TRBJ1-4,NA,NA,TRBV7-9,TGTGCCAGCAGCTTAGCGCAGGCGCTTAATGAAAAACTGTTTTTT,CASSLAQALNEKLFF